A single T cell receptor (beta chain) is shown here with its context. Its antigen remains unknown. The data stem from a study of shared clonotypes between healthy human individuals. Deep was the level at which the assay was run. Per sorted-subset replicate PCR, input was approximately 0.2 ug DNA, representing around 30,000 T cell genomes. Sequencing was performed with immunoSEQ multiplex PCR; in TCRdb, only in-frame clones are kept and a portion is missing. The table shows fewer than 2.5 million clones, with under 95% occurring only once. Unmatched junction bases numbered 10, after V lost 1 base and J lost 8 bases. Germline V lookup: CDR1 SGHTA, CDR2 FQGNSA. There are 15 residues in the CDR3. Regarding the study as a whole: Clonotypes which were not shared had lower generation probabilities than clonotypes that all four donors shared. Four donors held about 5% of naive CD4 clonotypes in common.

The TCR comes from a man aged 18 to 30 in good health. Some clones in this sample may be carry-over from other donors' samples. Sequencing was done on a sample of naive CD4+ T cells from PBMCs. The subset: CD45RA+ positively selected. The chain links TRBV7-2 to TRBJ1-2; TRBD1 agrees at 7 bases. CDR3 residues: CASSLGQGNPIGYTF. Here the CDR3 DNA reads TGTGCCAGCAGCTTAGGACAGGGCAATCCTATCGGCTACACCTTC.